What follows describes a single T cell receptor (beta chain). The CDR3 runs to 13 residues. V gave up 3 bases and J gave up 5 bases, with 7 bases separating them. Germline V gene sequence: CDR1 KGHDR, CDR2 SFDVKD. The data were obtained in a study of neurological immune-mediated disorders. Each CDR3 protein gets one entry after TCRdb re-called the 5' RACE reads with MiXCR. The sample includes around 70,000 distinct CDR3 sequences, roughly 4.4% of them seen just once. The chain couples TRBV24-1 to TRBJ2-1, with D maybe TRBD2 (6 bases). This sequence originates from a woman between 65 and 79 years old with multiple sclerosis. Sequencing input: PBMCs. The CDR3 nucleotides are TGTGCCACCAGTGATGGAGGGAACAATGAGCAGTTCTTC. Protein product: CATSDGGNNEQFF.